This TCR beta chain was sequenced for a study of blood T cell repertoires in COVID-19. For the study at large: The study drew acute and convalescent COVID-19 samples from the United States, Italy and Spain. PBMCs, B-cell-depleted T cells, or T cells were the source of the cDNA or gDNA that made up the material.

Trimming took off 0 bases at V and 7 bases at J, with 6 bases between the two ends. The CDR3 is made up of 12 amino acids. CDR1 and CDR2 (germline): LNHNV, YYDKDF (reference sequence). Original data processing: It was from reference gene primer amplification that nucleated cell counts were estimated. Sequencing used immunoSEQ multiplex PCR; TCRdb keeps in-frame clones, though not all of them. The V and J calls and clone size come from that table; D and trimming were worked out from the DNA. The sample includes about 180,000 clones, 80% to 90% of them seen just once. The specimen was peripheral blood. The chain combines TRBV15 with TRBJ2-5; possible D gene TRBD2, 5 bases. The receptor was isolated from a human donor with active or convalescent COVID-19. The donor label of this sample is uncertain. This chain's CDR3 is CATSRDRGTQYF. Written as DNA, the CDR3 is TGTGCCACCAGCAGAGATCGGGGGACCCAGTACTTC. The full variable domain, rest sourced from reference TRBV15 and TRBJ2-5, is DAMVIQNPRYQVTQFGKPVTLSCSQTLNHNVMYWYQQKSSQAPKLLFHYYDKDFNNEADTPDNFQSRRPNTSFCFLDIRSPGLGDTAMYLCATSRDRGTQYFGPGTRLLVL.